What follows are 21 T cell receptor beta chains derived from one specimen sequenced in a study of blood T cells in healthy people across ages. The authors ran a second PCR of about 7 to 11 cycles using a sample-barcoded 5' primer and a J-beta primer mix. From the 5' RACE reads, TCRdb called clonotypes with MiXCR, one entry per CDR3 protein. Among about 680,000 distinct CDR3 sequences listed, 45% to 50% were seen once. Sequenced input: blood. These receptors all come from a woman aged 55-69 years in good health.

Only a few counts were recorded for this clonotype. This chain's CDR3 is CSASTSGSTDTQYF. The CDR3 DNA follows: TGCAGTGCTTCGACTAGCGGTAGCACAGATACGCAGTATTTT. This sequence joins TRBV20-1 and TRBJ2-3; 9 nucleotides align to TRBD2. The J segment lost 0 bases and the V segment lost 5 bases, leaving 3 bases of the junction unmatched. Germline V lookup: CDR1 DFQATT, CDR2 SNEGSKA (reference sequence). The CDR3 is made up of 14 amino acids.

The chain employs TRBV6-7 and TRBJ1-2, with 12 bases fitting TRBD1. TRBV6-7 is labeled an ORF, and its function is uncertain. This CDR3 is 18 amino acids long. Unmatched junction bases numbered 14, after V lost 5 bases and J lost 4 bases. CDR3 protein: CASSDCRDRGRRIYGYTF. The CDR3 DNA sequence: TGTGCCAGCAGTGACTGCCGGGACAGGGGGCGCCGGATCTATGGCTACACCTTC.

This chain joins TRBV24-1 and TRBJ2-5; D gene unclear. Germline loops: CDR1 KGHDR, CDR2 SFDVKD. Trimming removed 3 bases at V and 4 bases at J, with 11 bases between. The CDR3 contains 14 residues. In DNA, the CDR3 is TGTGCCACCAGTGATCCCCTGTTCCGAGAGACCCAGTACTTC. Encoded protein: CATSDPLFRETQYF.

This clonotype showed up just a few times. The chain links TRBV5-5 to TRBJ1-2; 8 positions match TRBD1. The CDR3 loop spans 15 amino acids. The V gene end was trimmed by 1 base and the J gene end by 4 bases; junction bases not matched to a gene: 6. CDR1 SGHKS and CDR2 YYEKEE come from the germline V gene (reference sequence). CDR3 loop: CASSLYAGQAYGYTF. CDR3 DNA sequence: TGTGCCAGCAGCTTGTATGCGGGACAGGCCTATGGCTACACCTTC.

This clonotype has only one observation. The genes are TRBV20-1 and TRBJ2-3, with 9 bases lining up with TRBD2. The CDR3 is 15 residues long. Germline assignment: CDR1 DFQATT and CDR2 SNEGSKA (reference sequence). V shed 4 bases, J shed 2 bases, and the junction held 7 bases outside the gene matches. Here the CDR3 DNA reads TGCAGTGCTAATCCCGGGACTAGCACCACAGATACGCAGTATTTT. It is translated as CSANPGTSTTDTQYF.

The chain couples TRBV24-1 to TRBJ1-2; 7 positions agree with TRBD1. Germline CDR1 is KGHDR and CDR2 is SFDVKD. This CDR3 region has 14 residues. The J segment lost 4 bases and the V segment lost 6 bases, leaving 7 bases of the junction unmatched. CDR3 nucleotide sequence: TGTGCCACCAGTCGGACAGGATTCACCTATGGCTACACCTTC. Protein sequence: CATSRTGFTYGYTF.

This clonotype appeared a few times. The chain couples TRBV24-1 to TRBJ2-1; D not certain. This CDR3 has 15 residues. Germline V gives CDR1 KGHDR, CDR2 SFDVKD. V was clipped by 3 bases and J by 0 bases, with 8 bases between them. For the CDR3, the DNA is TGTGCCACCAGTGATGCGACACCCTCCTACAATGAGCAGTTCTTC. This gives the protein CATSDATPSYNEQFF.

The genes are TRBV5-1 and TRBJ1-1, with TRBD1 identical over 7 bases. J gave up 2 bases and V 3 bases, and 4 bases lay outside the gene matches. The germline gives CDR1 SGHRS, CDR2 YFSETQ. CDR3 size: 14 residues. The CDR3 loop reads CASSYRQGNTEAFF. The CDR3 nucleotides read TGCGCCAGCAGCTATCGACAGGGCAACACTGAAGCTTTCTTT.

The CDR3 spells CAISRGGSYNEQFF. DNA for the CDR3: TGTGCCATCAGCCGCGGGGGCTCCTACAATGAGCAGTTCTTC. The chain has TRBV10-3 and TRBJ2-1; 7 bases are shared with TRBD2. This CDR3 region has 14 residues. Germline V gene lookup returns CDR1 ENHRY and CDR2 SYGVKD. J gave up 0 bases and V 6 bases, and 2 bases lay outside the gene matches.

V and J are TRBV21-1 and TRBJ1-2; TRBD1, as called in the table, went unchecked against the DNA. TRBV21-1 is a pseudogene locus. The CDR3 covers 18 residues. The CDR3 nucleotides are TGTGCCAGCAGCCCCCCCTACCGGGACACCCCAGCTAACTATGGCTACACCTTC. This encodes CASSPPYRDTPANYGYTF.

This chain uses TRBV10-2 with TRBJ1-2; D gene uncertain. The CDR3 totals 9 residues. Looked up from germline, CDR1 is WSHSY and CDR2 is SAAADI. V dropped 8 bases and J dropped 8 bases, with 6 bases sitting between them. CDR3 nucleotides: TGCGCCAGCGGGCCCGGCTACACCTTC. Protein: CASGPGYTF.

This clonotype was seen more than once but under ten times. The chain has TRBV6-4 and TRBJ1-1; D is unresolved. Germline values: CDR1 MRHNA, CDR2 SNTAGT. The CDR3 has 13 residues. Trimming cost V 4 bases and J 0 bases, with 6 bases left between them. The CDR3 is CASSVDLNTEAFF. The DNA for the CDR3 is TGTGCCAGCAGTGTGGATTTGAACACTGAAGCTTTCTTT.

The chain has TRBV11-2 and TRBJ1-1; possible D gene TRBD1, 6 bases. V was cut by 4 bases and J by 2 bases, with 14 bases left in between. Per germline, CDR1 SGHAT and CDR2 FQNNGV. CDR3 size: 15 residues. The DNA of the CDR3 is TGTGCCAGCAGCTGGAAAAGGGGGTTAAACACTGAAGCTTTCTTT. Translated, it gives CASSWKRGLNTEAFF.

This clonotype has only a few counts. The V call is TRBV5-5, the J call TRBJ1-4; 7 bases match TRBD1. V lost 4 bases, J lost 5 bases, and 11 bases stayed unmatched. The CDR3 extends over 16 amino acids. Germline CDR1 and CDR2: SGHKS and YYEKEE (reference sequence). The CDR3 here is CASSLTTGRRNEKLFF. Here the CDR3 DNA reads TGTGCCAGCAGCCTGACGACAGGGAGGAGGAATGAAAAACTGTTTTTT.

The chain recombines TRBV3-1 with TRBJ2-4, with TRBD2 matching over 9 bases. There are 15 residues in the CDR3. In germline, CDR1 is LGHDT, CDR2 YNNKEL (reference sequence). V gave up 5 bases and J gave up 8 bases; unmatched junction bases: 10. CDR3 in DNA: TGTGCCAGCAGCAGTAGCGGGAGACAGAAAGACATTCAGTACTTC. Amino acid sequence: CASSSSGRQKDIQYF. The full variable domain, rest sourced from reference TRBV3-1 and TRBJ2-4, is DTAVSQTPKYLVTQMGNDKSIKCEQNLGHDTMYWYKQDSKKFLKIMFSYNNKELIINETVPNRFSPKSPDKAHLNLHINSLELGDSAVYFCASSSSGRQKDIQYFGAGTRLSVL.

This clonotype has only a few counts. The chain carries TRBV7-9 and TRBJ1-2; no reliable D call. Germline V lookup: CDR1 SEHNR, CDR2 FQNEAQ (reference sequence). This CDR3 is built from 15 residues. Trimming stripped 5 bases from V and 7 bases from J, with 20 bases between. CDR3 nucleotides: TGTGCCAGCAGCGCGGACGGCGGTTATTACTCTGGCTACACCTTC. This codes for CASSADGGYYSGYTF.

As concerns this clonotype: The junction differs from germline at one of its ends, possibly a read error. DNA for the CDR3: TGTGTCAGCAGCCTACAGGGGTCCACAGATACGCAGTATTTT. Translating gives CVSSLQGSTDTQYF. This sequence joins TRBV7-8 and TRBJ2-3, with TRBD1 matching over 7 bases. CDR1 is SGHVS, CDR2 FQNEAQ, per germline. CDR3 length: 14 amino acids.

In this sample, this clonotype turned up a few times. V is TRBV11-2 and J is TRBJ2-1, with no clear D. The CDR3 runs 11 residues. CDR1 is SGHAT and CDR2 is FQNNGV in the germline V gene. Trimming took off 2 bases at V and 9 bases at J, with 5 bases between the two ends. The CDR3 nucleotides read TGTGCCAGCAGCTTAATTGCTGAGCAGTTCTTC. It is translated as CASSLIAEQFF.

This clonotype has a handful of counts. This chain uses TRBV7-2 with TRBJ2-5, with D unclear. Germline V CDR1 and CDR2: SGHTA, FQGNSA. Trimming took off 2 bases at V and 6 bases at J, with 7 bases between the two ends. The CDR3 sequence is 12 residues long. In DNA form, the CDR3 reads TGTGCCAGCAGCTTATCCCTGCAGACCCAGTACTTC. It codes for CASSLSLQTQYF.

In this sample, this clonotype turned up a few times. The rearrangement joins TRBV2 to TRBJ1-1; the D gene is possibly TRBD1 (6 bases). This CDR3 is 14 amino acids long. The V end was cut by 6 bases, the J end by 0 bases, with 11 bases between. CDR1 SNHLY and CDR2 FYNNEI come from the germline V gene. DNA of the CDR3: TGTGCCAGCAGCTGGGACACCATGAACACTGAAGCTTTCTTT. It yields the protein CASSWDTMNTEAFF.

As to this clonotype: Relative to the germline gene, one junction end is altered; a read error may explain this. This chain links TRBV18 with TRBJ2-3; D remains unclear. There are 12 residues in the CDR3. Germline-derived CDR1 and CDR2 are KGHSH and LQKENI. In DNA, the CDR3 is TGTGCCAGCTCACTCAGCACAGATATGCAGTATTTT. Its protein product is CASSLSTDMQYF.